Below, 14 T cell receptor beta chains from the same sample are listed, as sequenced in a study of T cell clonality in common variable immunodeficiency. Here immunoSEQ multiplex PCR was the method, and the copy in TCRdb shows in-frame clones only, minus some. Recorded here are 50,000 to 70,000 clones, none singletons. Sequenced material: peripheral blood mononuclear cells. Source of these receptors: a person between 18 and 75 years old in good health.

The sample holds many counts of this clone. The read comes to an end 3 residues before the CDR3 does, leaving the germline J gene to fill in the end. The chain carries TRBV5-1 and TRBJ1-1; maybe TRBD1 (5 bases). With 2 bases removed from V and 3 bases from J, the gap between germline ends came to 14 bases. Germline-derived CDR1 and CDR2 are SGHRS and YFSETQ. This CDR3 has 15 amino acids. The chain's CDR3 is CASSFLGVWDTEAFF. The part of the CDR3 DNA that was read is TGCGCCAGCAGCTTTCTAGGGGTCTGGGACACTGAA.

This clone was seen ten or more times. The read gets to within 3 residues of the CDR3 end, and the germline J gene fills in the rest. This rearrangement joins TRBV28 to TRBJ1-2, with D maybe TRBD1 (6 bases). The CDR3 sequence is 15 residues long. CDR1 and CDR2 from the germline V gene are MDHEN and SYDVKM. The V and J ends lost 3 bases and 2 bases respectively, with 13 bases between them. CDR3: CASSFGRGMNYGYTF. CDR3 DNA, as far as it was read: TGTGCCAGCAGTTTTGGGAGGGGGATGAACTATGGC.

This clone was picked up many times. The CDR3 extends 3 residues past the end of the read, so its final part is completed from the germline J gene. V and J are TRBV6-4 and TRBJ1-1; 7 bases are a match to TRBD1. Germline CDR1 is MRHNA and CDR2 is SNTAGT. V lost 4 bases to trimming and J lost 2 bases; unmatched junction nucleotides: 4. The CDR3 contains 14 residues. The covered CDR3 bases are TGTGCCAGCAGTGCCGGGACAGATAACACTGAA. Protein sequence: CASSAGTDNTE. In full, the CDR3 is CASSAGTDNTEAFF.

This clone came up many times. Sequencing ends 3 residues short of the CDR3 end; the germline J gene provides the rest. The chain links TRBV19 to TRBJ2-7; TRBD2 aligns across 12 bases. The CDR3 has 15 residues. The germline gives CDR1 LNHDA, CDR2 SQIVND (reference sequence). Trimming cost V 7 bases and J 5 bases; bases outside gene matches: 9. The CDR3 DNA, read in part, is TGTGCCAGTACCCCTCCTAGCGGGAGGGCGGACGAG. Translated: CASTPPSGRADE. The entire CDR3 protein is CASTPPSGRADEQYF. The full variable domain, with the rest looked up from reference TRBV19 and TRBJ2-7, is DGGITQSPKYLFRKEGQNVTLSCEQNLNHDAMYWYRQDPGQGLRLIYYSQIVNDFQKGDIAEGYSVSREKKESFPLTVTSAQKNPTAFYLCASTPPSGRADEQYFGPGTRLTVT.

The table lists this clone with many counts. The read comes to an end 3 residues before the CDR3 does, leaving the germline J gene to fill in the end. The V call is TRBV3-1 (or the pseudogene TRBV3-2), the J call TRBJ1-6; 10 bases fit TRBD1. The CDR3 spans 19 residues. The junction had 10 bases not matched to a gene; V was cut back by 5 bases and J by 0 bases. Germline-derived CDR1 and CDR2 are LGHDT and YNNKEL (reference sequence). The chain's CDR3 is CASSRIPGQGSSYNSPLHF. The CDR3 bases that were read are TGTGCCAGCAGCAGGATCCCGGGACAGGGGAGCTCCTATAATTCACCC.

This clone came up many times. The read ends 3 residues before the CDR3 terminus; that terminus is restored from the germline J gene. The V and J genes are TRBV7-2 and TRBJ2-7; 11 bases agree with TRBD2. The junction had 7 bases not matched to a gene; V was cut back by 0 bases and J by 3 bases. CDR3 length: 17 residues. Germline loops: CDR1 SGHTA, CDR2 FQGNSA. The part of the CDR3 DNA that was read is TGTGCCAGCAGCTTAGCGTTCCGGCTAGCGGGAGGCTACGAG. It specifies CASSLAFRLAGGYE. The complete CDR3 sequence is CASSLAFRLAGGYEQYF.

This clone was counted many times. Incomplete CDR3 DNA: TGTGCCAGCAGATCCCGGGACAGGGCCTATGGC. Amino acid sequence: CASRSRDRAYG. The CDR3 in its entirety is CASRSRDRAYGYTF. The chain has TRBV5-6 and TRBJ1-2, with 9 bases aligning to TRBD1. The CDR3 goes on 3 residues after the read ends, and that part is filled in from the germline J gene. Looked up from germline, CDR1 is SGHDT and CDR2 is YYEEEE. J lost 4 bases, V lost 5 bases, and 6 bases had no gene match. This CDR3 has 14 amino acids. The whole variable domain, remainder taken from reference TRBV5-6 and TRBJ1-2, is DAGVTQSPTHLIKTRGQQVTLRCSPKSGHDTVSWYQQALGQGPQFIFQYYEEEERQRGNFPDRFSGHQFPNYSSELNVNALLLGDSALYLCASRSRDRAYGYTFGSGTRLTVV.

This clone showed up just a few times. The read terminates 3 residues before the CDR3 end, so the remaining end is supplied by the germline J gene. V usage is TRBV5-1 and J usage is TRBJ2-3; TRBD2 agrees at 7 bases. This CDR3 comprises 15 residues. The V gene's germline CDR1 is SGHRS and CDR2 YFSETQ. V trimming: 0 bases; J trimming: 5 bases; junction bases outside the gene matches: 6. The part of the CDR3 DNA that was read is TGCGCCAGCAGCTTGGGGGGGGAGGGCCAAGATACG. It codes for CASSLGGEGQDT. In full, the CDR3 reads CASSLGGEGQDTQYF.

This clone was observed at least ten times. The missing CDR3 end, 3 residues past where the read stops, is filled in from the germline J gene. The rearrangement links TRBV18 to TRBJ2-1; maybe TRBD2 (6 bases). CDR3 size: 15 residues. V lost 6 bases, J lost 3 bases, and 15 bases lay in between. Germline V gene sequence: CDR1 KGHSH, CDR2 LQKENI. The part of the CDR3 DNA that was read is TGTGCCAGCTCTCCGGCGGGGCGGGGCTACAATGAG. Protein product: CASSPAGRGYNE. The full CDR3 reads CASSPAGRGYNEQFF.

This clone was observed many times. The CDR3 is cut off 3 residues early in the read; its end comes from the germline J gene. The chain employs TRBV20-1 and TRBJ1-2; 7 nucleotides align to TRBD1. The germline V gene has CDR1 DFQATT and CDR2 SNEGSKA (reference sequence). With 6 bases clipped from V and 4 bases from J, the junction kept 14 bases outside the gene matches. CDR3 length equals 15 residues. CDR3 sequence reads: CSAQRRTGAVYGYTF. CDR3 DNA, as far as it was read: TGCAGTGCCCAGAGAAGGACAGGAGCCGTCTATGGC.

This clone was recorded many times. The DNA ends 3 residues before the CDR3 does, and the rest of the CDR3 is filled in from the germline J gene. V and J are TRBV10-2 and TRBJ1-2; 11 bases line up with TRBD1. The CDR3 spans 13 residues. Germline-derived CDR1 and CDR2 are WSHSY and SAAADI. The CDR3 DNA, read in part, is TGCGCCATCGGACAGGGGGCAACGGGAGGC. The encoded protein is CAIGQGATGG. The entire CDR3 protein reads CAIGQGATGGYTF.

This clone was seen repeatedly, ten times or more. The junction departs from the called germline gene at one end, perhaps through a read error. The CDR3 sequence: CASSQDGYRDQPQHF. The DNA read from the CDR3 is TGCGCCAGCAGCCAAGATGGTTACAGGGATCAGCCC. The chain couples TRBV4-2 to TRBJ1-5, with a tentative D call TRBD1 (6 bases). The sequence runs out 3 residues before the end of the CDR3; the remainder is reconstructed from the germline J gene. CDR3 length equals 15 residues. Germline V gene lookup returns CDR1 LGHNA and CDR2 YNFKEQ.

About this clone: The sequenced fragment ends 3 residues before the CDR3 boundary, so the rest is inferred from the germline J gene. The gene calls are TRBV6-1 and TRBJ1-2; 8 bases match TRBD1. Germline V gene sequence: CDR1 MNHNS, CDR2 SASEGT. The length of the CDR3 is 16 residues. This CDR3 is CASSGHRDRIYNDYTF. The CDR3 DNA, read in part, is TGTGCCAGCAGTGGGCATCGGGACAGGATCTACAATGAC.

This clone was found many times. Read sequence stops 3 residues before the CDR3 end, and the germline J gene provides the missing end. The V and J genes are TRBV19 and TRBJ2-1, with TRBD2 matching 9 bases. V trimming: 5 bases; J trimming: 9 bases; junction bases outside the gene matches: 11. The germline CDR1 and CDR2 sequences are LNHDA and SQIVND (reference sequence). This CDR3 contains 15 residues. The CDR3 protein is CASSAVAGVGGEQFF. The sequenced part of the CDR3 DNA is TGTGCCAGTAGTGCCGTAGCGGGAGTAGGTGGTGAG.